One sample yielded the 2 T cell receptor beta chains listed below, sequenced in a study of chemoradiotherapy in HPV16-positive cancers. Assay: immunoSEQ multiplex PCR; the TCRdb copy retains only in-frame clones and omits some. The data hold roughly 34,000 clones, with roughly 86% observed a single time. Source: blood, taken from a patient who underwent chemoradiotherapy. The receptors come from a human donor with HPV-associated anogenital cancer.

J is TRBJ2-5 and V is TRBV5-1, with 9 positions matching TRBD1. This CDR3 is 17 amino acids long. Looked up from germline, CDR1 is SGHRS and CDR2 is YFSETQ. V shed 4 bases, J shed 5 bases, and the junction held 15 bases outside the gene matches. In DNA, the CDR3 is TGCGCCAGCAGCCCAGGACCGGGACAGGGATTTATGGAGACCCAGTACTTC. Its translation: CASSPGPGQGFMETQYF.

The chain links TRBV19 to TRBJ2-5; D ambiguous. CDR1 is LNHDA, CDR2 SQIVND, per germline (reference sequence). The CDR3 contains 12 residues. V was cut by 11 bases and J by 5 bases, with 15 bases left in between. DNA of the CDR3: TGTGCCTCGGGTGACGCTTGGGAGACCCAGTACTTC. This sequence encodes CASGDAWETQYF.